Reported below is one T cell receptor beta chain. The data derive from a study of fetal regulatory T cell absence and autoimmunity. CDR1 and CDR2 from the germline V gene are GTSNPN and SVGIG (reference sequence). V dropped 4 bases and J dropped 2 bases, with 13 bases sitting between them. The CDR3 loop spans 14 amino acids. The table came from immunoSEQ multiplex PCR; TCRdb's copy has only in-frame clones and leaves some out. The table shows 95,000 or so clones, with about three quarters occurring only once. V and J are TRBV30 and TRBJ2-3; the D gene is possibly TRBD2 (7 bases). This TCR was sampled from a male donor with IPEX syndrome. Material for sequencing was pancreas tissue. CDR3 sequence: CAWTVGGATDTQYF. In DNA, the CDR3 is TGTGCCTGGACCGTGGGGGGGGCCACAGATACGCAGTATTTT.